This T cell receptor beta chain emerged from a study of T cell repertoires and leukemia-associated antigens (dated by TCRdb to the late 2010s). Regarding the study in general: Per sample, about 5.1 to 7 million read pairs and about 3 to 5.0 million effective reads were obtained, for roughly 16 million effective reads in total. Using in vitro peptide stimulation of healthy T cells, the study set out to figure out what antigen is recognized by a TCR Vbeta21 clone that had previously been found in CML patients.

CD3+ T cells were initially rested overnight at over 2 million cells/mL in RPMI 1640 lacking fetal bovine serum. CD3+ T cells were isolated from PBMCs with MACS immunomagnetic beads following the manufacturer's instructions. Total RNA was extracted from the cultured T cells with TRIzol reagent. 5' rapid amplification of cDNA ends (5'RACE) was used to amplify TCRbeta libraries from RNA. Before sequencing, library concentration and integrity were assessed using Qubit, an Agilent instrument, and quantitative PCR. Qualified libraries were sequenced on Illumina HiSeq or MiSeq by a commercial service provider. The study's own analysis went as follows. TCR sequences in each sample were identified using MiXCR version 1.8.2. To qualify, a clone needed a CDR3 longer than four amino acids, an in-frame nucleotide length, and no stop codon. A read counted as effective if the read contained the complete CDR3 structure. Validation of expanded clones was performed by RT-PCR with 24 Vbeta primers, GeneScan spectratyping, and Sanger sequencing. Starting from the raw public reads, TCRdb applied fastp trimming at Q25, assembled clones with MiXCR and retained in-frame beta chains. Each entry is one CDR3 protein sequence, shown with its most common DNA and genes. The V and J calls, along with clone size, are taken from TCRdb and not from the paper's own processing. The sample table contains 9,000 to 15,000 distinct CDR3 sequences; only one count was recorded for just over 40% of them. The ten largest clones add up to 33% of the sample.

The germline V gene encodes CDR1 SQVTM and CDR2 ANQGSEA. The CDR3 holds 13 amino acids from the cysteine to the phenylalanine. Solely the CDR3 DNA is kept, with 39 bases framed from the first base. On this clonotype itself: Its antigen has not been determined. The junction departs from germline at one end; a sequencing error may be responsible.

General findings and caveats noted by the study authors: Antigen specificity and function of the expanded clones were not tested directly and required further investigation. Numbers of Vbeta genes (about 59), Jbeta genes (around 14), VDJ rearrangements and unique CDR3s did not differ significantly among the four groups.

The TCR sequence derives from a female donor in good health. This chain is built from TRBV29-1 and TRBJ2-7; matching of 6 bases hints at TRBD2 as the D gene. The sequencing sample was made of CD3+ T cells sorted from blood and cultured. The DNA is as follows: TGCAGTGCTGAGACCGGGAGCTCCTACGAGCGGTACTTC. This sequence encodes CSAETGSSYERYF.